These 15 T cell receptor beta chains were sequenced from one sample in a study of blood T cell repertoires in COVID-19. The data were produced by immunoSEQ multiplex PCR, yet TCRdb's version contains in-frame clones alone and is incomplete. The sample has hundreds of thousands of clones, about 86% seen once; the top ten hold less than 9%. Sequenced input: peripheral blood. Receptors originate from a woman in her sixties with COVID-19, enrolled during active disease.

The gene calls are TRBV11-3 and TRBJ2-7; a possible D gene is TRBD2 (6 bases). Germline V gene data show CDR1 as SGHNT and CDR2 as YENEEA. This CDR3 has 15 residues. Trimming left V 0 bases short and J 5 bases short, with 14 bases between. As DNA, the CDR3 is TGTGCCAGCAGCTTAGAGGGAGGAGTGGTACACGAGCAGTACTTC. Translating gives CASSLEGGVVHEQYF.

This clone was observed once. This chain connects TRBV9 to TRBJ2-1; no definite D call. V shed 4 bases and J shed 3 bases, with 14 bases lying between them. The CDR3 has 15 residues. CDR1 is SGDLS, CDR2 YYNGEE, per germline. The CDR3 sequence: CASSYSGVLYNEQFF. The CDR3 nucleotides read TGTGCCAGCAGCTACTCCGGAGTTCTCTACAATGAGCAGTTCTTC.

The chain is built from TRBV11-3 and TRBJ1-3; 10 bases are a match to TRBD1. The CDR3 is 15 residues long. Germline CDR1 is SGHNT and CDR2 is YENEEA. Unmatched junction bases numbered 8, after V lost 5 bases and J lost 7 bases. CDR3 region: CASSQWGQGKNTIYF. The DNA for the CDR3 is TGTGCCAGCAGCCAGTGGGGACAGGGGAAGAACACCATATATTTT.

CDR3 residues: CASSWAAGGSNQPQHF. The CDR3 region has the DNA TGTGCCAGCAGTTGGGCTGCGGGTGGTAGCAATCAGCCCCAGCATTTT. The chain has TRBV6-6 and TRBJ1-5; D gene ambiguous. The ends were cut back, 4 bases at V and 0 bases at J, with 13 bases in the middle. This CDR3 comprises 16 residues. Germline CDR1 reads MNHNY; CDR2 reads SVGAGI (reference sequence).

This chain joins TRBV4-2 and TRBJ1-4; TRBD1 is a possible D gene (5 bases). CDR3 length equals 15 residues. Germline V gene lookup returns CDR1 LGHNA and CDR2 YNFKEQ. Trimming removed 3 bases at V and 5 bases at J, with 13 bases between. CDR3 DNA: TGTGCCAGCAGCCATAACAGGTTCAACAATGAAAAACTGTTTTTT. Protein sequence: CASSHNRFNNEKLFF.

The chain carries TRBV11-3 and TRBJ1-4, with TRBD1 identical over 8 bases. There are 14 residues in the CDR3. Unmatched junction bases numbered 3, after V lost 2 bases and J lost 7 bases. Germline V gene lookup returns CDR1 SGHNT and CDR2 YENEEA. As DNA, the CDR3 is TGTGCCAGCAGCTTACCAGGGGGCGTTGAAAAACTGTTTTTT. The encoded protein is CASSLPGGVEKLFF.

This clone appeared once. J is TRBJ1-5 and V is TRBV10-3, with D perhaps TRBD1 (5 bases). Trimming took 2 bases from V and 3 from J, leaving 11 bases between them. The CDR3 sequence is 15 residues long. CDR1 and CDR2 (germline): ENHRY, SYGVKD. The CDR3 DNA is TGTGCCATCAGTGAGGGGGTAGGGGTCAATCAGCCCCAGCATTTT. The encoded protein is CAISEGVGVNQPQHF.

V is TRBV7-7 and J is TRBJ2-1, with D perhaps matching TRBD2 (6 bases). The V and J ends lost 2 bases and 6 bases respectively, with 11 bases between them. This CDR3 contains 14 residues. The germline V gene encodes CDR1 SSHAT and CDR2 FNYEAQ (reference sequence). CDR3 sequence: CASSLFGGSNEQFF. DNA for the CDR3: TGTGCCAGCAGCTTATTCGGAGGGTCCAATGAGCAGTTCTTC. The whole variable domain, filled in from reference TRBV7-7 and TRBJ2-1, reads GAGVSQSPRYKVTKRGQDVTLRCDPISSHATLYWYQQALGQGPEFLTYFNYEAQPDKSGLPSDRFSAERPEGSISTLTIQRTEQRDSAMYRCASSLFGGSNEQFFGPGTRLTVL.

The J gene is TRBJ2-5, the V gene TRBV5-1, with TRBD1 matching 10 bases. The V segment lost 0 bases and the J segment 9 bases; nucleotides outside the gene matches: 5. Germline lookup yields CDR1 SGHRS and CDR2 YFSETQ. The CDR3 spans 14 residues. CDR3 DNA: TGCGCCAGCAGCTTGGCCGGACAGGGGGAGGCCCAGTACTTC. Its translation is CASSLAGQGEAQYF.

The chain has TRBV24-1 and TRBJ2-5; 8 bases line up with TRBD2. Germline trimming cut 3 bases from V and 2 bases from J; bases unmatched to any gene: 7. This CDR3 is 16 amino acids long. Germline V gene sequence: CDR1 KGHDR, CDR2 SFDVKD. CDR3 nucleotides: TGTGCCACCAGTGATAGTAGGGCGGGGGGACAAGAGACCCAGTACTTC. Encoded protein: CATSDSRAGGQETQYF.

This chain connects TRBV21-1 to TRBJ2-1; TRBD1 is taken as the D call from the table, unchecked against the DNA. TRBV21-1 is a pseudogene segment. This CDR3 is 18 amino acids long. The CDR3 coding sequence is TGTGCCAGCAGCAAAGATCAGGGGACAGGGGGCAGCGACAATGAGCAGTTCTTC. Its translation is CASSKDQGTGGSDNEQFF.

On this clone itself: Germline and junction disagree at one end, which may indicate a read error. This rearrangement joins TRBV7-9 to TRBJ2-5; 8 nucleotides agree with TRBD1. Per the germline V gene, CDR1 is SEHNR and CDR2 is FQNEAQ (reference sequence). This CDR3 spans 15 amino acids. The DNA for the CDR3 is TGTGCCAGCAGCTCCCCCGACAGGGGCCAAGAGACCCGGTACTTC. Translating gives CASSSPDRGQETRYF. Using reference TRBV7-9 and TRBJ2-5 for the parts outside the CDR3, the full variable domain is DTGVSQNPRHKITKRGQNVTFRCDPISEHNRLYWYRQTLGQGPEFLTYFQNEAQLEKSRLLSDRFSAERPKGSFSTLEIQRTEQGDSAMYLCASSSPDRGQETRYFGPGTRLLVL.

This sequence joins TRBV11-2 and TRBJ1-1; the D is unclear. The CDR3 has 13 residues. Germline CDR1 and CDR2: SGHAT and FQNNGV. Trimming took 1 base from V and 1 from J, leaving 4 bases between them. CDR3 in DNA: TGTGCCAGCAGCTTAGTCGGGAACACTGAAGCTTTCTTT. Protein sequence: CASSLVGNTEAFF.

CDR3: CASSASGTVAWGGANVLTF. The CDR3 DNA reads TGTGCCAGCAGTGCATCCGGGACAGTCGCTTGGGGTGGGGCCAACGTCCTGACTTTC. V is TRBV6-1 and J is TRBJ2-6; 7 bases map to TRBD1. The V gene's germline CDR1 is MNHNS and CDR2 SASEGT. With 4 bases clipped from V and 3 bases from J, the junction kept 15 bases outside the gene matches. This CDR3 contains 19 residues.

The chain employs TRBV29-1 and TRBJ1-4; TRBD1 aligns across 9 bases. Germline assignment: CDR1 SQVTM and CDR2 ANQGSEA. The junction had 7 bases not matched to a gene; V was cut back by 7 bases and J by 7 bases. This CDR3 region has 13 residues. The CDR3 loop reads CSADRGNGEKLFF. The CDR3 region has the DNA TGCAGCGCCGACAGGGGGAACGGTGAAAAACTGTTTTTT.